The present T cell receptor beta chain was sequenced within a study of blood T cell repertoires in COVID-19 (TCRdb year 2020). With respect to the entire study: Samples covering the acute and convalescent phases of COVID-19 were provided by collaborators in the United States, Italy and Spain. The prospective study material was composed of cDNA or gDNA derived from T cells, B-cell-depleted T cells, or PBMCs. Subjects who had been exposed to COVID-19, were actively infected with it, or had recovered from it provided the deeply sampled blood TCRbeta repertoires that made up the dataset. The repertoires were released in a freely available public database meant as a resource for research on the immune response to SARS-CoV-2. Samples were obtained from the ongoing ImmuneRACE study (first 160 participants) and from roughly 1,300 subjects provided by 6 global collaborators. Nearly every sample came with metadata listing a de-identified subject ID, COVID-19 status, age in years and sex. Where available, HLA class I and class II types were obtained from metadata supplied by the sample provider rather than from assay-based typing. General conclusions and limits of the study: The quantity of clinical and demographic metadata differed by source and by participant and was supplied without curation.

Participants in the prospective study were enrolled through a virtual design, were aged 18 to 89 years, and lived in 20 to 30 United States geographic areas. To assign participants to cohorts, the prospective study relied on clinical history that participants themselves reported in a screening survey and a study questionnaire. ImmuneRACE Cohort 3 recovered participants were defined by two consecutive negative NP/OP PCR tests, healthcare professional clearance, or symptom resolution. In the prospective study, whole blood, serum and a nasopharyngeal or oropharyngeal swab were collected from each participant by mobile phlebotomists. Prospective study participants could optionally give additional blood draws and questionnaires over an approximately two-month period. Prospective study blood samples were shipped either frozen or at room temperature before DNA extraction. Germline trimming: 3 bases from V, 3 bases from J; junction bases outside gene matches: 7. The germline V gene (reference sequence) provides CDR1 DFQATT and CDR2 SNEGSKA. Reading from cysteine to phenylalanine, the CDR3 counts 15 amino acids. Here the CDR3 DNA is all that survives: 45 bases in frame from base 1.

TCRbeta CDR3 regions were amplified from genomic DNA using the immunoSEQ Assay, a bias-controlled multiplex PCR. In the original analysis: Within the assay, amplification of reference gene primers was used to estimate how many nucleated cells each sample contained. To quantify the absolute abundance of each unique TCRbeta CDR3 rearrangement, sequence reads were collapsed and filtered. For each sample, productive Simpson clonality was calculated as the square root of Simpson's diversity index over productive rearrangements. In its TCRdb copy, this immuneACCESS table keeps in-frame sequences only and misses some clones. Where compared with another copy, unresolved V genes explain less than half of these, and the others have no known cause. V and J calls and clone size come straight from that table; D and trimming were deduced from the DNA. The sample contains hundreds of thousands of clones, around 91% of them found a single time. The ten largest clonotypes hold 1.1% of the sample.

To note about this clone: Its binding antigen is unknown. Base qualities are not provided; no much larger clone lies one nucleotide away.

The sample comprised PBMCs or T cells enriched from blood (not recorded which). This receptor chain uses TRBV20-1 and TRBJ2-7; the junction holds 11 bases that match TRBD2. The TCR comes from a man younger than 40 who had recovered from COVID-19. Read as DNA, the sequence is TGCAGTGCTAGTCTTGAACTAGCGGGGGACTACGAGCAGTACTTC. This sequence encodes CSASLELAGDYEQYF.